One sample yielded the 20 T cell receptor beta chains listed below, sequenced in a study of T cells after yellow fever vaccination. TCRdb recomputed calls from the 5' RACE reads with MiXCR, one row per CDR3 protein. Of roughly 310,000 distinct CDR3 sequences listed, approximately 3.8% are singletons. The sequencing here drew on PBMCs, taken on the day of the yellow fever booster vaccination. The receptors were sampled from a man younger than 35 who received the YFV17D yellow fever vaccine.

This clonotype appeared many times. The rearrangement uses TRBV20-1 and TRBJ2-1, with D possibly being TRBD2 (5 bases). The CDR3 totals 12 residues. Per germline, CDR1 DFQATT and CDR2 SNEGSKA (reference sequence). V was trimmed by 5 bases and J by 9 bases, leaving 14 bases between them. The CDR3 sequence is CSAQLQSGEQFF. CDR3 DNA: TGCAGTGCTCAGCTGCAGAGCGGTGAGCAGTTCTTC.

Ten or more counts support this clonotype. This chain joins TRBV5-1 and TRBJ2-7; perhaps TRBD1 as D (6 bases). Germline-derived CDR1 and CDR2 are SGHRS and YFSETQ. There are 13 residues in the CDR3. The V end lost 0 bases, the J end lost 7 bases, and 11 bases lay between the germline ends. The CDR3 spells CASSLGTGWEQYV. The CDR3 region has the DNA TGCGCCAGCAGCTTGGGAACAGGGTGGGAGCAGTACGTC.

This clonotype has just a few counts. This chain joins TRBV6-1 and TRBJ2-5; TRBD2 agrees at 12 bases. CDR3 length equals 18 residues. The ends lost 0 bases at V and 2 bases at J; junction bases unmatched: 7. CDR1 and CDR2 from the germline V gene are MNHNS and SASEGT. Here the CDR3 DNA reads TGTGCCAGCAGTGAAGCGGTGACTAGCGGGGGATCTCAAGAGACCCAGTACTTC. Encoded protein: CASSEAVTSGGSQETQYF.

This clonotype was counted a few times. The V call is TRBV7-2, the J call TRBJ2-3, with TRBD2 matching 11 bases. The junction had 6 bases not matched to a gene; V was cut back by 5 bases and J by 2 bases. The CDR3 sequence is 16 residues long. Germline values: CDR1 SGHTA, CDR2 FQGNSA. CDR3 nucleotide sequence: TGTGCCAGCAGCCCCCCGGGACTAGCGGACACAGATACGCAGTATTTT. Encoded protein: CASSPPGLADTDTQYF.

J is TRBJ1-2 and V is TRBV4-3, with D unresolved. Germline lookup yields CDR1 LGHNA and CDR2 YSLEER. The V and J ends lost 1 base and 13 bases respectively, with 13 bases between them. The CDR3 extends over 12 amino acids. The CDR3 DNA reads TGCGCCAGCAGCCAAGGACCCGGCAGCAGCACCTTC. It is translated as CASSQGPGSSTF.

V gene TRBV5-6 combines with J gene TRBJ2-4, with TRBD2 matching 8 bases. Per germline, CDR1 SGHDT and CDR2 YYEEEE. The CDR3 length is 15 residues. The junction had 5 bases not matched to a gene; V was cut back by 0 bases and J by 6 bases. Written as DNA, the CDR3 is TGTGCCAGCAGCTTGGTAGGTCTAGCGGGAAACATTCAGTACTTC. Translated: CASSLVGLAGNIQYF.

The chain employs TRBV20-1 and TRBJ1-1, with D hard to call. There are 15 residues in the CDR3. Germline V gives CDR1 DFQATT, CDR2 SNEGSKA (reference sequence). Trimming shortened V by 0 bases and J by 4 bases, and 15 bases separated the two germline ends. CDR3 sequence: CSARDLPVGLTEAFF. The CDR3 DNA sequence: TGCAGTGCTAGAGATCTCCCTGTAGGGCTCACTGAAGCTTTCTTT.

This clonotype showed up many times. The rearrangement uses TRBV5-1 and TRBJ2-5, with TRBD2 as a possible D gene (5 bases). This CDR3 contains 14 residues. CDR1 SGHRS and CDR2 YFSETQ come from the germline V gene. V was shortened by 4 bases and J by 5 bases, with 15 bases between the two germline ends. The CDR3 nucleotides read TGCGCCAGCAGCCCCGCGCAGAGGGAGGAGACCCAGTACTTC. Its protein is CASSPAQREETQYF.

There are many counts of this clonotype. The chain couples TRBV6-1 to TRBJ1-6; 9 bases align to TRBD1. V shed 6 bases and J 10 bases; nucleotides not matched to a gene: 7. Germline V gene lookup returns CDR1 MNHNS and CDR2 SASEGT. The CDR3 spans 14 residues. CDR3 DNA sequence: TGTGCCAGCAGATGGACAGGGGAGTACTCACCCCTCCACTTT. Translated: CASRWTGEYSPLHF.

This clonotype has ten or more counts. The genes are TRBV28 and TRBJ2-3; D is possibly TRBD1 or TRBD2 (6 bases each). Germline V gene lookup returns CDR1 MDHEN and CDR2 SYDVKM. The CDR3 covers 15 residues. V gave up 4 bases and J gave up 0 bases, with 11 bases separating them. The DNA of the CDR3 is TGTGCCAGCAGTTCCGGGGGCGTTAGCACAGATACGCAGTATTTT. It is translated as CASSSGGVSTDTQYF.

This clonotype was counted only a few times. The chain has TRBV3-1 and TRBJ2-3, with TRBD1 as a possible D gene (6 bases). V lost 2 bases to trimming and J lost 3 bases, with 21 bases between them. Germline CDR1 and CDR2: LGHDT and YNNKEL (reference sequence). The CDR3 has 18 amino acids. The CDR3 nucleotides are TGTGCCAGCAGCCAATCCCGACGGTACAGGGTGGGGACAGATACGCAGTATTTT. Protein sequence: CASSQSRRYRVGTDTQYF.

This clonotype was recorded at least ten times. The chain joins TRBV20-1 to TRBJ1-4, with D perhaps TRBD1 (5 bases). This CDR3 is built from 13 residues. V was shortened by 3 bases and J by 8 bases, with 13 bases between the two germline ends. Per the germline V gene, CDR1 is DFQATT and CDR2 is SNEGSKA (reference sequence). The CDR3 spells CSASTGLGEKLFF. The CDR3 DNA reads TGCAGTGCTAGCACAGGTTTGGGGGAAAAACTGTTTTTT.

The chain has TRBV5-7 and TRBJ2-7; no definite D call. TRBV5-7 is an open reading frame, and its role is uncertain. The V end was cut by 1 base, the J end by 10 bases, with 9 bases between. The CDR3 covers 11 residues. This CDR3 reads CASSLNNGQYF. The CDR3 DNA sequence: TGTGCCAGCAGCTTGAATAACGGACAGTACTTC.

V usage is TRBV6-2 or TRBV6-3 and J usage is TRBJ1-2; 11 bases align to TRBD1. The CDR3 covers 16 residues. Germline V gene data show CDR1 as MNHEY and CDR2 as SVGEGT. V lost 6 bases, J lost 5 bases, and 11 bases stayed unmatched. DNA for the CDR3: TGTGCCAGCAGCACCGGGACAGGGGGTTCAGGGTATGGCTACACCTTC. It codes for CASSTGTGGSGYGYTF.

This clonotype was counted at least ten times. This chain links TRBV6-4 with TRBJ2-1; 11 bases are shared with TRBD2. Trimming cost V 4 bases and J 4 bases; bases outside gene matches: 3. Germline CDR1 and CDR2: MRHNA and SNTAGT. The CDR3 runs 15 residues. The chain's CDR3 is CASSALAGGYNEQFF. The CDR3 nucleotides are TGTGCCAGCAGTGCCCTAGCGGGGGGATACAATGAGCAGTTCTTC.

This clonotype was counted ten times or more. The chain's CDR3 is CASSRAPGTGANVLTF. Written as DNA, the CDR3 is TGTGCCAGCAGCCGGGCCCCGGGGACCGGGGCCAACGTCCTGACTTTC. The V call is TRBV6-2 or TRBV6-3, the J call TRBJ2-6; D possibly matches TRBD1 or TRBD2 (5 bases each). Germline-derived CDR1 and CDR2 are MNHEY and SVGEGT. V was cut by 6 bases and J by 4 bases, with 16 bases left in between. There are 16 residues in the CDR3.

This clonotype was seen at least ten times. This sequence joins TRBV6-1 and TRBJ2-1; 13 bases match TRBD2. Germline-derived CDR1 and CDR2 are MNHNS and SASEGT. The ends lost 6 bases at V and 6 bases at J; junction bases unmatched: 5. The CDR3 loop spans 15 amino acids. The CDR3: CASSPTSGGANEQFF. The CDR3 DNA reads as TGTGCCAGCAGCCCTACTAGCGGGGGGGCCAATGAGCAGTTCTTC.

The genes are TRBV3-1 and TRBJ2-5; 7 bases are shared with TRBD2. V shed 5 bases and J 3 bases; nucleotides not matched to a gene: 6. The germline V gene encodes CDR1 LGHDT and CDR2 YNNKEL (reference sequence). The CDR3 is 14 amino acids. This chain's CDR3 is CASSTLAAEETQYF. CDR3 sequence (DNA): TGTGCCAGCAGCACCCTAGCGGCTGAAGAGACCCAGTACTTC.

This clonotype was seen a handful of times. The chain is built from TRBV27 and TRBJ1-5; D is undetermined. The germline CDR1 and CDR2 sequences are MNHEY and SMNVEV (reference sequence). Trimming removed 5 bases at V and 7 bases at J, with 12 bases between. The CDR3 extends over 13 amino acids. The CDR3 reads CASSGNFGQPQHF. CDR3 nucleotides: TGTGCCAGCAGTGGCAATTTCGGGCAGCCCCAGCATTTT.

This clonotype has at least ten counts. The chain uses TRBV5-1 and TRBJ2-1; 12 bases align to TRBD2. The ends lost 3 bases at V and 8 bases at J; junction bases unmatched: 6. This CDR3 has 15 residues. Germline CDR1 reads SGHRS; CDR2 reads YFSETQ. CDR3 in amino acids: CASSSTSGGIYEQFF. The DNA for the CDR3 is TGCGCCAGCAGCTCGACTAGCGGGGGTATCTATGAGCAGTTCTTC. The full variable domain, in which reference TRBV5-1 and TRBJ2-1 provide the parts outside the CDR3, is KAGVTQTPRYLIKTRGQQVTLSCSPISGHRSVSWYQQTPGQGLQFLFEYFSETQRNKGNFPGRFSGRQFSNSRSEMNVSTLELGDSALYLCASSSTSGGIYEQFFGPGTRLTVL.